This entry concerns a single TCR beta chain. Data came from immunoSEQ multiplex PCR; TCRdb stores just in-frame clones and leaves some out. The sample lists about 1.1 million clones, approximately 80% occurring once. This specimen comes from a study of shared clonotypes between healthy human individuals. Germline assignment: CDR1 SGHRS and CDR2 YFSETQ. V dropped 4 bases and J dropped 8; count of bases not matched to a gene: 18. The CDR3 runs to 17 residues. Specimen: memory CD4+ T cells from PBMCs. Noted subset: CD45RA-negative fraction. This receptor was obtained from a man aged 18 to 30 in good health. Some clones in this sample may be carry-over from other donors' samples. The chain links TRBV5-1 to TRBJ2-1; 7 positions agree with TRBD1. CDR3 amino acids: CASSPRWSTGVVDEQFF. The CDR3 DNA follows: TGCGCCAGCAGCCCCCGATGGAGTACAGGGGTTGTGGATGAGCAGTTCTTC. The full variable domain, with the rest looked up from reference TRBV5-1 and TRBJ2-1, is KAGVTQTPRYLIKTRGQQVTLSCSPISGHRSVSWYQQTPGQGLQFLFEYFSETQRNKGNFPGRFSGRQFSNSRSEMNVSTLELGDSALYLCASSPRWSTGVVDEQFFGPGTRLTVL.